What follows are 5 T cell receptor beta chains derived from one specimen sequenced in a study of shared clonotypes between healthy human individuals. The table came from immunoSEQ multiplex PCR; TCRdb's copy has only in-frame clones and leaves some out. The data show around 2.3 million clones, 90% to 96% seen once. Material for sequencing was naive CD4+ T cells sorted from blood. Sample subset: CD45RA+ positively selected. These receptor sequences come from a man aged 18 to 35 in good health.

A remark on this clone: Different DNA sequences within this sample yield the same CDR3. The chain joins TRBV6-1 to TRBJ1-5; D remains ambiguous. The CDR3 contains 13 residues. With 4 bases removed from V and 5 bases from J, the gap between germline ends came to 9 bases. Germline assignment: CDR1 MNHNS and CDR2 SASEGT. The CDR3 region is CASSVGGDQPQHF. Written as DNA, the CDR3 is TGTGCCAGCAGTGTGGGAGGCGATCAGCCCCAGCATTTT.

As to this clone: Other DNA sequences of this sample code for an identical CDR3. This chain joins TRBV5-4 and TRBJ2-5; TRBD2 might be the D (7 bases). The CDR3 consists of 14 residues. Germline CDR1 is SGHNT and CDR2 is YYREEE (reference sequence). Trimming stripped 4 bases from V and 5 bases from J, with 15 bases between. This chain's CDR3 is CASSLGGPQETQYF. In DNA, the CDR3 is TGTGCCAGCAGCCTGGGGGGGCCCCAGGAGACCCAGTACTTC.

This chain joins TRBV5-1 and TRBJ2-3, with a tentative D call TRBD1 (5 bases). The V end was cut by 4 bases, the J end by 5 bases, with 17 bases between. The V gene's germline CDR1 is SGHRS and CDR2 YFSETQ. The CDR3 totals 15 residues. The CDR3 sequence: CASSVAGSVLDTQYF. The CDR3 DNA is TGCGCCAGCAGCGTCGCAGGGTCTGTTTTAGATACGCAGTATTTT.

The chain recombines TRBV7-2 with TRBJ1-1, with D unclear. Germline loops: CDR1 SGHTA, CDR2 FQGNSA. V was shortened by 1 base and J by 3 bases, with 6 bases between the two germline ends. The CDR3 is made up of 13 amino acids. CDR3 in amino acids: CASSLETDTEAFF. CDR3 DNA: TGTGCCAGCAGCTTAGAGACCGACACTGAAGCTTTCTTT.

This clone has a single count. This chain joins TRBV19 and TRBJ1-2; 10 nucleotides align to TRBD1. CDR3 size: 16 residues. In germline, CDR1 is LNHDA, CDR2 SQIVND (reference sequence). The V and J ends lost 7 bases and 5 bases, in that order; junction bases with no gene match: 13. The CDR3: CASTPEGDRGLYGYTF. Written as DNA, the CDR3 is TGTGCCAGTACCCCCGAGGGGGACAGGGGCTTATATGGCTACACCTTC.